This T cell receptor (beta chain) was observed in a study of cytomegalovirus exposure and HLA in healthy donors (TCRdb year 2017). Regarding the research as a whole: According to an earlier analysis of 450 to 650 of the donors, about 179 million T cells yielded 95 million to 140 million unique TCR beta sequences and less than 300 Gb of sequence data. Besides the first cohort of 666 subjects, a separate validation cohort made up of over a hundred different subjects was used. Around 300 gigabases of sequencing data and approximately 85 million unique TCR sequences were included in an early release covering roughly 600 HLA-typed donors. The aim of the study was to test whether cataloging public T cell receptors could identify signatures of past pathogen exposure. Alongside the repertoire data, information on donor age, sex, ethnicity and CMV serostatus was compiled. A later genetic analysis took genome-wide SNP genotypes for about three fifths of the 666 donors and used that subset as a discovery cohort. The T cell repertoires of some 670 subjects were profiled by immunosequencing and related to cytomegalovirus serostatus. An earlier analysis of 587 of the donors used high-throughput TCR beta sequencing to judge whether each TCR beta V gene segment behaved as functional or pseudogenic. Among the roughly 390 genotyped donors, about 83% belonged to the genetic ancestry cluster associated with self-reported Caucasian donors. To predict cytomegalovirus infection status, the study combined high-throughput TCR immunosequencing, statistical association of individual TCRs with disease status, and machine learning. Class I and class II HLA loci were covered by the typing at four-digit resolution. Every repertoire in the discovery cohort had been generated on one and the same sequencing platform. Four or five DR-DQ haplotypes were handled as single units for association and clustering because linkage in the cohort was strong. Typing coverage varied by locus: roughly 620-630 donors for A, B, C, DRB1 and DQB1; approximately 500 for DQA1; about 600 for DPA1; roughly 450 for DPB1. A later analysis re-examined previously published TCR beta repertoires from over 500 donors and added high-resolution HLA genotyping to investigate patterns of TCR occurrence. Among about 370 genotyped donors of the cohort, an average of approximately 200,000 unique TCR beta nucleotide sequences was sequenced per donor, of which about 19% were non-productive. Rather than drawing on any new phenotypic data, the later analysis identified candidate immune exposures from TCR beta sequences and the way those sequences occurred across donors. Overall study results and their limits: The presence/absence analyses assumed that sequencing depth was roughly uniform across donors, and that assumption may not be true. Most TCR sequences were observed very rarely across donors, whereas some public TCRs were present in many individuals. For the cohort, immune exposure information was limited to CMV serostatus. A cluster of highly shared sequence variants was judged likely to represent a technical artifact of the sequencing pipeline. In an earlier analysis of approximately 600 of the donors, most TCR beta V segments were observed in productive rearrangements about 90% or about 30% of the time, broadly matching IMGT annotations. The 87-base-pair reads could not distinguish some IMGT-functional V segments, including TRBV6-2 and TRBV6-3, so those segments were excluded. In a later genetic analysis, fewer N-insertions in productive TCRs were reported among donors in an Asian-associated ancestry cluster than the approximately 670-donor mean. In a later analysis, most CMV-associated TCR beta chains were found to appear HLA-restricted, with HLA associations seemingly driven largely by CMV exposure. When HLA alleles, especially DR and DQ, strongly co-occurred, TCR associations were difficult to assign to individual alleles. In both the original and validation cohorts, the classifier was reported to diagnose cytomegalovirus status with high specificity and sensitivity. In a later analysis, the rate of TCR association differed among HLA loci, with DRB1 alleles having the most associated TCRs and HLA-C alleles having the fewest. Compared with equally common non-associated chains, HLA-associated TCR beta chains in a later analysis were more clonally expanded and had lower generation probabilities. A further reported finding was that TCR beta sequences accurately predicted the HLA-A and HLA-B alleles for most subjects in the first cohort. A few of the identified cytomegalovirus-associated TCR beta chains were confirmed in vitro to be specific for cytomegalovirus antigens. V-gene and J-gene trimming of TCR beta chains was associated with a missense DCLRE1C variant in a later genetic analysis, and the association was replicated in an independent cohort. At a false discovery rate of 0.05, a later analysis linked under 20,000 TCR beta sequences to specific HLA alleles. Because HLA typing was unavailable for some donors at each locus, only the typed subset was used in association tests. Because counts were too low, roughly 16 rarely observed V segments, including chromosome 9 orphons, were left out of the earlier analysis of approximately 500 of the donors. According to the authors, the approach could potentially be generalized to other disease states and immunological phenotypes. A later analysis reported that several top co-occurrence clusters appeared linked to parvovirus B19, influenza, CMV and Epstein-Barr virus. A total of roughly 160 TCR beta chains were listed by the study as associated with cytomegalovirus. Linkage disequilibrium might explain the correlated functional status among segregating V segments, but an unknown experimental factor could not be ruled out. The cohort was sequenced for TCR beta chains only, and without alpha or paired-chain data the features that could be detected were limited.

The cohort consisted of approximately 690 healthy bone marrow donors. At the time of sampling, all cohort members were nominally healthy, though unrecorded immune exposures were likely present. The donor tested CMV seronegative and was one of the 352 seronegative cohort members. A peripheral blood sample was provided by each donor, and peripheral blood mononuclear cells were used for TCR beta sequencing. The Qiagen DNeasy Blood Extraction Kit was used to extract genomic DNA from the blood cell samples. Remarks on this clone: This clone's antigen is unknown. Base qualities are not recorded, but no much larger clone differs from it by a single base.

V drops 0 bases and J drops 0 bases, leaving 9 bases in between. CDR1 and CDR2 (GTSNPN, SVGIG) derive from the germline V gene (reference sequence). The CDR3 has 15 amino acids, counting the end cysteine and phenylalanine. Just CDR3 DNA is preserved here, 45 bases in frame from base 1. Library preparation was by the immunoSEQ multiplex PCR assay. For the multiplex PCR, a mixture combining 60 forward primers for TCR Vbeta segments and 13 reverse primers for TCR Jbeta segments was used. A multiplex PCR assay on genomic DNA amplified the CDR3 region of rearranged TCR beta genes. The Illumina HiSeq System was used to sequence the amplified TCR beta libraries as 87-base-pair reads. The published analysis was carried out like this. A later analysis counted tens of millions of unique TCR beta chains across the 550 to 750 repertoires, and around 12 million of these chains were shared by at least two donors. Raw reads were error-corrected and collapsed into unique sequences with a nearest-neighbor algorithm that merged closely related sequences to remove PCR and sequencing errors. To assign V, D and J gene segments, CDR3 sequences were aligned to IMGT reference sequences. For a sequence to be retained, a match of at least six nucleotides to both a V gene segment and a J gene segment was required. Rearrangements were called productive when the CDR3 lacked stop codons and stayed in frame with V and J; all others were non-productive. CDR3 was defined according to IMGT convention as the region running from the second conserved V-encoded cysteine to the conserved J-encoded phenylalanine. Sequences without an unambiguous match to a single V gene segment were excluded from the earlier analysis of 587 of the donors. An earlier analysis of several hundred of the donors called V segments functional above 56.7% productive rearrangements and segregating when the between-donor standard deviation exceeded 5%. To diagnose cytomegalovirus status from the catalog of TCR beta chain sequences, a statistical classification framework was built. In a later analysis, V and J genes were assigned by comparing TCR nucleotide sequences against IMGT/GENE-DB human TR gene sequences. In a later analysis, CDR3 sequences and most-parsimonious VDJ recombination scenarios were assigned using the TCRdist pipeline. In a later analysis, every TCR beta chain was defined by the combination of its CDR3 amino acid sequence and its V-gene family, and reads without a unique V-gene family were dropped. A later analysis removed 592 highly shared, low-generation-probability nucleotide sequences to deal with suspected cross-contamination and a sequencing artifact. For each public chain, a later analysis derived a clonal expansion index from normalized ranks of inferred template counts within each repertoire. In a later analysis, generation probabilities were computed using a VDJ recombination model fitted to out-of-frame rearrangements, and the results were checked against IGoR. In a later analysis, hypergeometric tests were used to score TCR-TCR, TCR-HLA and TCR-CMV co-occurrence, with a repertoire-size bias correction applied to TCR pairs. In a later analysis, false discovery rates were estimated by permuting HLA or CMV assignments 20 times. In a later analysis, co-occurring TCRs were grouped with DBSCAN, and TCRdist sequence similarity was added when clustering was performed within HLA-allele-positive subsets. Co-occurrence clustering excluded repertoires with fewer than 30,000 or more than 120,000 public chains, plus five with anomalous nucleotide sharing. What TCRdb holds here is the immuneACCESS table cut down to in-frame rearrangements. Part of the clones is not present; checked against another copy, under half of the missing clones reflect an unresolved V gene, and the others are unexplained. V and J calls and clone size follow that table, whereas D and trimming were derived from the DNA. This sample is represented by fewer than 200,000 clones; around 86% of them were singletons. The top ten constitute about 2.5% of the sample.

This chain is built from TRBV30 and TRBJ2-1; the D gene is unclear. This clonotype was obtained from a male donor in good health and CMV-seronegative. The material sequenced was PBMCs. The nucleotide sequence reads TGTGCCTGGAGTGTTGGAGAAGTCTCCTACAATGAGCAGTTCTTC. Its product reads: CAWSVGEVSYNEQFF.